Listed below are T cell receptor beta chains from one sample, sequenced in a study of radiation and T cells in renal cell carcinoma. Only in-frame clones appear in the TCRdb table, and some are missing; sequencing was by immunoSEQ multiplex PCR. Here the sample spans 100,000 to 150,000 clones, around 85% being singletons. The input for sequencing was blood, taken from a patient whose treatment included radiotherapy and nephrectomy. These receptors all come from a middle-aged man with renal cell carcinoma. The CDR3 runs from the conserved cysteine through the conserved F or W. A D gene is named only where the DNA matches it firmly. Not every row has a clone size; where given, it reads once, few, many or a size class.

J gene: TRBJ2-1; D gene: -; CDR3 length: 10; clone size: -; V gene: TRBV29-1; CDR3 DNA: TGCAGCGGGCGAGAGAGTGAGCAGTTCTTC; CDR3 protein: CSGRESEQFF
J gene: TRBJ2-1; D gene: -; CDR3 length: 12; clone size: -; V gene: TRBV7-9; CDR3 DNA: TGTGCCAGCAGCTTAGAGGGTAATGAGCAGTTCTTC; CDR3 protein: CASSLEGNEQFF
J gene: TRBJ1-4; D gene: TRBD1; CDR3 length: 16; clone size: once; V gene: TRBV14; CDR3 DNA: TGTGCCAGCAGCACCAAGGGGGACAGAGAAAATGAAAAACTGTTTTTT; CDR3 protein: CASSTKGDRENEKLFF
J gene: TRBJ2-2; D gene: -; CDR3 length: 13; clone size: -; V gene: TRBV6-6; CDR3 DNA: TGTGCCAGCAGTGGGGGGAACACCGGGGAGCTGTTTTTT; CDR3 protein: CASSGGNTGELFF
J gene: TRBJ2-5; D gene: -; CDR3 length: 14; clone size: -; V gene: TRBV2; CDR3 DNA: TGTGCCAGCAGTCAAACAGGGATTCAAGAGACCCAGTACTTC; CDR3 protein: CASSQTGIQETQYF
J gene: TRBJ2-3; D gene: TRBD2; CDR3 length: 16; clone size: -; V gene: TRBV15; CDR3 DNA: TGTGCCACCAGCAGAGGTAGCGGGGCCAGCACAGATACGCAGTATTTT; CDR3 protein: CATSRGSGASTDTQYF
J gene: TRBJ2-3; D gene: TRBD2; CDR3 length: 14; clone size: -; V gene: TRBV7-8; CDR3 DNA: TGTGCCAGCAGCTTCCGGGAGGTTACAGATACGCAGTATTTT; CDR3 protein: CASSFREVTDTQYF
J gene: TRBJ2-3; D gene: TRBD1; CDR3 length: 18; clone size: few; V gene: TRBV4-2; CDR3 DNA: TGTGCCAGCAGCCAAGCGGGACAGGGGGAAAGGTCCACAGATACGCAGTATTTT; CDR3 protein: CASSQAGQGERSTDTQYF
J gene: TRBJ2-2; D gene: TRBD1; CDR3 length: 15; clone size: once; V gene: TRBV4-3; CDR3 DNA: TGCGCCAGCAGCCAAGCGGGACAGTACCCCGGGGAGCTGTTTTTT; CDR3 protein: CASSQAGQYPGELFF
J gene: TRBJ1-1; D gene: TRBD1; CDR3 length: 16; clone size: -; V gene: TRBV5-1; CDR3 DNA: TGCGCCAGCAGCCCCAGGGGGCGGCCCTTGAACACTGAAGCTTTCTTT; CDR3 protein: CASSPRGRPLNTEAFF
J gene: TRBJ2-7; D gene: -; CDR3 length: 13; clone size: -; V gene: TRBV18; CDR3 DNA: TGTGCCAGCTCACCACAGGGGGACAACGAGCAGTACTTC; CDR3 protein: CASSPQGDNEQYF
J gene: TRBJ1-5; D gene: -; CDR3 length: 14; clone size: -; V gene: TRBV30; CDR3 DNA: TGTGCCTGGAGTGTATCAGGGGTCAGACAGCCCCAGCATTTT; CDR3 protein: CAWSVSGVRQPQHF
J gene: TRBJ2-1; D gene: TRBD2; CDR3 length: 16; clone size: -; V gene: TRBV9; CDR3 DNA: TGTGCCAGCAGCGCGGGACTAGCGGGAGCCGGCAATGAGCAGTTCTTC; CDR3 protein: CASSAGLAGAGNEQFF
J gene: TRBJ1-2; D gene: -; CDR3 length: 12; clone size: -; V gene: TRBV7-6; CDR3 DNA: TGTGCCAGCAGCTTAGAAATAGACGGCCTAACCTTC; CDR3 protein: CASSLEIDGLTF
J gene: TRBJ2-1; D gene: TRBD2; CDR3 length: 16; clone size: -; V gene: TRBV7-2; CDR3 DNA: TGTGCCAGCAGTCTCCGACTAGCCGATACCCACGGTGAGCAGTTCTTC; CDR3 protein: CASSLRLADTHGEQFF
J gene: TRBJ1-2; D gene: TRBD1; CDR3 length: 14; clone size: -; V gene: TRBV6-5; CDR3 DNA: TGTGCCAGCAGACGAGGGACAGGGACCTATGGCTACACCTTC; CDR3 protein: CASRRGTGTYGYTF
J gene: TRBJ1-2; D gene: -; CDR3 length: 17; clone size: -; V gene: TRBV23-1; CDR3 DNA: TGCGCCAGCGGACTGTGCGAGGAGTTTGGGGGCTTTGGGGGCTACACCTTC; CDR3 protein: CASGLCEEFGGFGGYTF
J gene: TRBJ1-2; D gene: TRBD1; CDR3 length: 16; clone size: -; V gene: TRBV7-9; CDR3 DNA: TGTGCCAGCAGCCCCCGGGACAGGGCCTCTAACTATGGCTACACCTTC; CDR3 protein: CASSPRDRASNYGYTF
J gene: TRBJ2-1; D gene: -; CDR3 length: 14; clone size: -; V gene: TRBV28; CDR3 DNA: TGTGCCAGCAATCTTAGAAGGCAGTCCGCTGAGCAGTTCTTC; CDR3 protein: CASNLRRQSAEQFF
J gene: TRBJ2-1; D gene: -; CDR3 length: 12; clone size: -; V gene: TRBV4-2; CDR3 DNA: TGTGCCAGCAGCCCCCGGAGGTATGAGCAGTTCTTC; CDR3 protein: CASSPRRYEQFF
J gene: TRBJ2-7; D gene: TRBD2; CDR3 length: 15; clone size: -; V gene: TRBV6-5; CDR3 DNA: TGTGCCAGCAGGCCACCCGGGACTAGCTCCTACGAGCAGTACTTC; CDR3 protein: CASRPPGTSSYEQYF
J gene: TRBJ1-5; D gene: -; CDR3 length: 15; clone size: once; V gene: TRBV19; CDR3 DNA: TGTGCCAGTAATTCGCACAGGACGCGCAATCAGCCCCAGCATTTT; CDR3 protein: CASNSHRTRNQPQHF
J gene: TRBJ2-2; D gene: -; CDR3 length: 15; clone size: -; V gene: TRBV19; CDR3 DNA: TGTGCCAGTAATACACTTCAGGGAGTGACCGGGGAGCTGTTTTTT; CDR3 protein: CASNTLQGVTGELFF
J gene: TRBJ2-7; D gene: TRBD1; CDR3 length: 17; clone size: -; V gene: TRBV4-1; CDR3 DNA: TGCGCCAGCAGCCCGCGGCGCTTCGCGGCAGGGGGAGACGAGCAGTACTTC; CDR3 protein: CASSPRRFAAGGDEQYF
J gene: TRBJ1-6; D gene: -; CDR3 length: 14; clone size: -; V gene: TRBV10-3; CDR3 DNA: TGTGCCATCAGAGACGGGCCAAATAATTCACCCCTCCACTTT; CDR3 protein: CAIRDGPNNSPLHF
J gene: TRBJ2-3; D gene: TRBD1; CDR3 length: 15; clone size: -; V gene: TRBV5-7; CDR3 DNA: TGTGCCAGCAGCTGGGACAGGGACGGAGCAGATACGCAGTATTTT; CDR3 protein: CASSWDRDGADTQYF
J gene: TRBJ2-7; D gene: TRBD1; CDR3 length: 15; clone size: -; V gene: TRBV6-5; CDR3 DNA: TGTGCCAGCAGTTGGGGACAGGGGAGCTCCTACGAGCAGTACTTC; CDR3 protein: CASSWGQGSSYEQYF
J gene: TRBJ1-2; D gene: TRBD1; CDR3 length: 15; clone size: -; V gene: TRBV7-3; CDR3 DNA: TGTGCCAGCAGCTTAGATCTAAGCACAGGGGGCGGCTACACCTTC; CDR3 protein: CASSLDLSTGGGYTF
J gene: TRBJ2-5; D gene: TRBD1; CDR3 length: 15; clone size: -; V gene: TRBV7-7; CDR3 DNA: TGTGCTAGCAGCTTAGTCCCGACAGGGGGCGAGACCCAGTACTTC; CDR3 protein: CASSLVPTGGETQYF
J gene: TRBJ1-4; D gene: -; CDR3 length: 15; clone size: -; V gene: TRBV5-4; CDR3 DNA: TGTGCCAGCAGCCCCGACGCGGCAGCTAATGAAAAACTGTTTTTT; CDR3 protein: CASSPDAAANEKLFF
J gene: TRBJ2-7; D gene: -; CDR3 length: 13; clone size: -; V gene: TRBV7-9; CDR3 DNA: TGTGCCAGCATCATGACGGGAGAATACGAGCAGTACTTC; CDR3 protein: CASIMTGEYEQYF
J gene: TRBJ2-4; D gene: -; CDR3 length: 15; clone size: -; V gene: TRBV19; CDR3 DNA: TGTGCCAGTAGGAAAAACAGGGAAACCAAAAACATTCAGTACTTC; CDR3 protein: CASRKNRETKNIQYF
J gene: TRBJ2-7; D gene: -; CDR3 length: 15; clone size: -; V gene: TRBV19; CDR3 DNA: TGTGCCAGTAGTGCTCAGGGCGTACCCACCTACGAGCAGTACTTC; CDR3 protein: CASSAQGVPTYEQYF
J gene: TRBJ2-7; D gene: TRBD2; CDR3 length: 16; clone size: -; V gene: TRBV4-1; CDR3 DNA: TGCGCCAGCAGCCAGCCTGGAAGCGGGAGAGCTTACGAGCAGTACTTC; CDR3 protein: CASSQPGSGRAYEQYF
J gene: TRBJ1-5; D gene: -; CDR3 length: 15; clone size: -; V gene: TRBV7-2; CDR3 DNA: TGTGCCAGCAGCTCACAAGTCTATAGCAATCAGCCCCAGCATTTT; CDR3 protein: CASSSQVYSNQPQHF
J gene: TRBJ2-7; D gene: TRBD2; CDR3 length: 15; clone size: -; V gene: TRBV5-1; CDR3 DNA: TGCGCCAGCAGCCGGGAGGGGACCGTCTCCTACGAGCAGTACTTC; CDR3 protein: CASSREGTVSYEQYF
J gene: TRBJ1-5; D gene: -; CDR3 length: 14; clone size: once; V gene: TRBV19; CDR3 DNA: TGTGCCAGTAGTATCAAGGTCAGCAATCAGCCCCAGCATTTT; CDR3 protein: CASSIKVSNQPQHF
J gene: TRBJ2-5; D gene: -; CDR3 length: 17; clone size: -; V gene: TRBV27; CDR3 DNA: TGTGCCAGCGAAGGAAGCATTTATACCTGGTACCAAGAGACCCAGTACTTC; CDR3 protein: CASEGSIYTWYQETQYF
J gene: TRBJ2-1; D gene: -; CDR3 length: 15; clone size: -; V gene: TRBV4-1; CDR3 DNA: TGCGCCAGCAGCCAAAGGGGGGGCTCCTACAATGAGCAGTTCTTC; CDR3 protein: CASSQRGGSYNEQFF
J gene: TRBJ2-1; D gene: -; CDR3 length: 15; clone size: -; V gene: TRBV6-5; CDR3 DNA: TGTGCCAGCAGTTACTCATTGGGTACCTACAATGAGCAGTTCTTC; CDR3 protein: CASSYSLGTYNEQFF
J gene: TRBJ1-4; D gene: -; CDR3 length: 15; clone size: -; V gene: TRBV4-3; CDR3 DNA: TGCGCCAGCAGCCAAGAAGGGCAGGGGAGGGAAAAACTGTTTTTT; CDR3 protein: CASSQEGQGREKLFF
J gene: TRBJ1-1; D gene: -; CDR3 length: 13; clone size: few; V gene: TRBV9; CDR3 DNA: TGTGCCAGCAGCGTAGACGGTGGCACTGAAGCTTTCTTT; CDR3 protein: CASSVDGGTEAFF
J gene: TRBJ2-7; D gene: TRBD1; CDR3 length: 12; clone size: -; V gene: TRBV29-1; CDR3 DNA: TGCAGCGTTAGTGTACAGGGGGGCGAGCAGTACTTC; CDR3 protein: CSVSVQGGEQYF
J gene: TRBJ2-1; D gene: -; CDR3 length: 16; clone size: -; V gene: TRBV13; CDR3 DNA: TGTGCCAGCAGCTTATCGGCCTTCTACTCCTACAATGAGCAGTTCTTC; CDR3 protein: CASSLSAFYSYNEQFF
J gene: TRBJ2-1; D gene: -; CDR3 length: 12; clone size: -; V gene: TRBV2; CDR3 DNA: TGTGCCAGCAGGAAGAACAGGGATGGGCAGTTCTTC; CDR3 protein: CASRKNRDGQFF
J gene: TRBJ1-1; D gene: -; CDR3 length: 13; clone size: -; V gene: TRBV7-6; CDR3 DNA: TGTGCCAGCAGCTTAGGACAGGCTACTGAAGCTTTCTTT; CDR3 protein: CASSLGQATEAFF
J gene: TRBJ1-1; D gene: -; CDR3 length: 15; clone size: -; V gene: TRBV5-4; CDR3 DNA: TGTGCCAGCAGGCCAGGGGATCGGTCGAACACTGAAGCTTTCTTT; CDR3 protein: CASRPGDRSNTEAFF
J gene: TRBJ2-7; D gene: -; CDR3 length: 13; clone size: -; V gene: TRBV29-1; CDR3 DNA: TGCAGCGTTGAAGTGGGCACCTCCTACGAGCAGTACTTC; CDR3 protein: CSVEVGTSYEQYF
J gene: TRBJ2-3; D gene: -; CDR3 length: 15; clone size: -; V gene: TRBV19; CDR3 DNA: TGTGCCAGTAATCCGGGACATACAAACACAGATACGCAGTATTTT; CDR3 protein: CASNPGHTNTDTQYF
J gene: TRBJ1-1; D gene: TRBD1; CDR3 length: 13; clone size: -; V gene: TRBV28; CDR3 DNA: TGTGCCAGCAATAAGTACAGGGGCATTGAAGCTTTCTTT; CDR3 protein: CASNKYRGIEAFF
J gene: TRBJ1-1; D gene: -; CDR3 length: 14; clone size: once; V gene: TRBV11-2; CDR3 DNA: TGTGCCAGCAGCTCTCAAATGTCAGACACTGAAGCTTTCTTT; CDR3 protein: CASSSQMSDTEAFF